One sample yielded the 31 T cell receptor beta chains listed below, sequenced in a study of shared clonotypes between healthy human individuals. Naive CD8 populations comprised CD45RO-negative cells positively selected for CCR7, excluding terminally differentiated effector memory CD45RA+ cells. The data were produced by immunoSEQ multiplex PCR, yet TCRdb's version contains in-frame clones alone and is incomplete. The table has roughly 1,800,000 clones, about 95% seen once. The sample was naive CD8+ T cells sorted from blood. Source of these receptors: a man aged 18 to 29 in good health.

In this sample, this clone turned up once. V usage is TRBV5-6 and J usage is TRBJ1-1, with TRBD1 as a possible D gene (5 bases). The CDR3 runs 12 residues. From germline, CDR1 is SGHDT and CDR2 YYEEEE. The V and J ends lost 3 bases and 10 bases respectively, with 13 bases between them. The DNA of the CDR3 is TGTGCCAGCAGCTCGGGGGGTTCGGGAGCTTTCTTT. Protein: CASSSGGSGAFF. Variable domain in full (rest from reference TRBV5-6 and TRBJ1-1): DAGVTQSPTHLIKTRGQQVTLRCSPKSGHDTVSWYQQALGQGPQFIFQYYEEEERQRGNFPDRFSGHQFPNYSSELNVNALLLGDSALYLCASSSGGSGAFFGQGTRLTVV.

This CDR3 reads CASSLSRTGVEAFF. The DNA for the CDR3 is TGTGCCAGCAGTTTATCGAGGACAGGGGTTGAAGCTTTCTTT. This chain connects TRBV27 to TRBJ1-1; 9 bases agree with TRBD1. Germline CDR1 MNHEY, CDR2 SMNVEV (reference sequence). Unmatched junction bases numbered 3, after V lost 0 bases and J lost 7 bases. The CDR3 contains 14 residues.

The chain combines TRBV5-6 with TRBJ2-1, with 11 nucleotides matching TRBD2. Germline assignment: CDR1 SGHDT and CDR2 YYEEEE. The CDR3 sequence is 19 residues long. V gave up 0 bases and J gave up 0 bases; unmatched junction bases: 8. The CDR3 DNA reads TGTGCCAGCAGCTTGGAAGGGACTAGCGGAGAGAGCTCCTACAATGAGCAGTTCTTC. It encodes CASSLEGTSGESSYNEQFF. Full variable domain (outside the CDR3, taken from reference TRBV5-6 and TRBJ2-1): DAGVTQSPTHLIKTRGQQVTLRCSPKSGHDTVSWYQQALGQGPQFIFQYYEEEERQRGNFPDRFSGHQFPNYSSELNVNALLLGDSALYLCASSLEGTSGESSYNEQFFGPGTRLTVL.

The rearrangement links TRBV28 to TRBJ1-3; D gene ambiguous. The CDR3 sequence is 16 residues long. Germline-derived CDR1 and CDR2 are MDHEN and SYDVKM. V gave up 5 bases and J gave up 7 bases, with 21 bases separating them. The CDR3 region has the DNA TGTGCCAGCAGTCCCCAACCGATGTACTTAGATAACACCATATATTTT. Translated, it gives CASSPQPMYLDNTIYF.

This chain joins TRBV25-1 and TRBJ2-7; the D gene is possibly TRBD1 (5 bases). Trimming left V 1 base short and J 7 bases short, with 14 bases between. The CDR3 sequence is 14 residues long. Germline V CDR1 and CDR2: MGHDK, SYGVNS. DNA of the CDR3: TGTGCCAGCAGTGAATGGGGCAAGGGTGGAGAGCAGTACTTC. It specifies CASSEWGKGGEQYF.

The chain has TRBV6-5 and TRBJ1-2, with D tentatively TRBD1 (6 bases). Trimming pared 5 bases from V and 8 bases from J, leaving 12 bases between. This CDR3 contains 12 residues. The germline V gene encodes CDR1 MNHEY and CDR2 SVGAGI. The CDR3 spells CASSEMDSGYTF. Here the CDR3 DNA reads TGTGCCAGCAGTGAAATGGACAGCGGCTACACCTTC.

The chain combines TRBV13 with TRBJ2-7, with D unclear. The CDR3 runs to 13 residues. Germline V gives CDR1 PRHDT, CDR2 FYEKMQ (reference sequence). V lost 4 bases to trimming and J lost 4 bases, with 11 bases between them. CDR3 sequence reads: CASSSAPGYEQYF. The CDR3 bases are TGTGCCAGCAGCTCCGCCCCCGGATACGAGCAGTACTTC.

This chain connects TRBV7-6 to TRBJ1-1; D possibly corresponds to TRBD1 (6 bases). Trimming removed 5 bases from V and 3 bases from J, with 22 bases in between. The CDR3 has 17 amino acids. In germline, CDR1 is SGHVS, CDR2 FNYEAQ. The CDR3 here is CASSSGRMGAGYTEAFF. CDR3 sequence (DNA): TGTGCCAGCAGCAGCGGGAGGATGGGGGCAGGGTACACTGAAGCTTTCTTT.

The V call is TRBV12-5, the J call TRBJ2-3; D possibly corresponds to TRBD2 (7 bases). CDR1 is LGHNT, CDR2 FRNRAP, per germline. Trimming took off 6 bases at V and 0 bases at J, with 28 bases between the two ends. The CDR3 length is 20 residues. CDR3 protein: CASGPPPRGALRTSTDTQYF. The CDR3 DNA follows: TGTGCTAGTGGCCCGCCTCCTCGGGGGGCCCTAAGAACTAGCACAGATACGCAGTATTTT.

This rearrangement joins TRBV11-2 to TRBJ2-5; 7 bases map to TRBD1. The V segment lost 6 bases and the J segment 2 bases; nucleotides outside the gene matches: 9. CDR1 and CDR2 from the germline V gene are SGHAT and FQNNGV. This CDR3 region has 15 residues. CDR3 nucleotide sequence: TGTGCCAGCAGTCTAGGGGCAGGGGGTCAAGAGACCCAGTACTTC. This codes for CASSLGAGGQETQYF.

Concerning this clone itself: The sample holds other DNA sequences that translate to the same CDR3. The chain combines TRBV27 with TRBJ2-2; D remains ambiguous. Trimming left V 5 bases short and J 5 bases short, with 6 bases between. Germline loops: CDR1 MNHEY, CDR2 SMNVEV (reference sequence). This CDR3 contains 12 residues. DNA of the CDR3: TGTGCCAGCAGTCACTATACCGGGGAGCTGTTTTTT. The encoded protein is CASSHYTGELFF.

Details on this clone: This same CDR3 is encoded by further DNA sequences in the sample. The chain couples TRBV4-1 to TRBJ2-7; 8 bases agree with TRBD1. Trimming took 4 bases from V and 2 from J; bases not matched to a gene: 4. Germline values: CDR1 MGHRA, CDR2 YSYEKL. The CDR3 sequence is 14 residues long. CDR3 protein: CASSLGQGTYEQYF. The CDR3 DNA reads as TGCGCCAGCAGCCTCGGACAGGGAACCTACGAGCAGTACTTC.

The chain is built from TRBV25-1 and TRBJ2-5; D is undetermined. Trimming cost V 10 bases and J 7 bases, with 19 bases left between them. The CDR3 extends over 13 amino acids. CDR1 MGHDK and CDR2 SYGVNS come from the germline V gene. CDR3 amino acids: CATPPRPRGTQYF. DNA for the CDR3: TGTGCCACTCCACCTCGTCCCCGCGGGACCCAGTACTTC.

J is TRBJ1-2 and V is TRBV7-9; D uncertain. Germline CDR1 is SEHNR and CDR2 is FQNEAQ (reference sequence). V was pared by 2 bases and J by 1 base, with 11 bases between. The CDR3 has 15 residues. CDR3 sequence: CASSLRIGYNYGYTF. The DNA for the CDR3 is TGTGCCAGCAGCTTACGGATTGGATATAACTATGGCTACACCTTC.

This sequence joins TRBV5-6 and TRBJ2-7; D gene ambiguous. Germline CDR1 SGHDT, CDR2 YYEEEE. The CDR3 contains 12 residues. V lost 1 base, J lost 5 bases, and 7 bases lay in between. The CDR3, as DNA: TGTGCCAGCAGCTTGACGATCGACGAGCAGTACTTC. Its translation: CASSLTIDEQYF.

The chain carries TRBV4-1 and TRBJ1-5, with TRBD1 as a possible D gene (6 bases). Germline V gives CDR1 MGHRA, CDR2 YSYEKL. The V gene lost 3 bases and the J gene lost 1 base, with 16 bases spanning the gap. This CDR3 contains 17 residues. The CDR3 here is CASSHVQGRLSNQPQHF. As DNA, the CDR3 is TGCGCCAGCAGCCATGTTCAGGGGCGATTGAGCAATCAGCCCCAGCATTTT.

This clone was observed a single time. J is TRBJ2-2 and V is TRBV6-5; D gene unclear. This CDR3 comprises 15 residues. Trimming cost V 6 bases and J 7 bases, with 18 bases left between them. CDR1 is MNHEY, CDR2 SVGAGI, per germline. The CDR3 protein is CASSPSRPDRGELFF. CDR3 sequence (DNA): TGTGCCAGCAGCCCCTCGCGACCAGACCGCGGGGAGCTGTTTTTT.

The V call is TRBV27, the J call TRBJ2-6; D gene unclear. The CDR3 is made up of 15 amino acids. Per germline, CDR1 MNHEY and CDR2 SMNVEV (reference sequence). Trimming removed 2 bases from V and 4 bases from J, with 9 bases in between. This chain's CDR3 is CASSLGPLGANVLTF. The CDR3 bases are TGTGCCAGCAGTTTAGGGCCTCTCGGGGCCAACGTCCTGACTTTC.

J is TRBJ2-2 and V is TRBV28; 14 positions agree with TRBD2. The CDR3 spans 16 residues. Per the germline V gene, CDR1 is MDHEN and CDR2 is SYDVKM. Trimming at V came to 6 bases and at J to 5 bases, leaving 5 bases not matched to a gene. CDR3: CASSKTSGGATGELFF. The CDR3 DNA follows: TGTGCCAGCAGCAAGACTAGCGGGGGGGCAACCGGGGAGCTGTTTTTT.

The genes are TRBV7-9 and TRBJ2-2; D might be TRBD1 or TRBD2, each matching 5 bases. V lost 7 bases and J lost 3, with 15 bases in between. The CDR3 totals 15 residues. CDR1 is SEHNR, CDR2 FQNEAQ, per germline (reference sequence). CDR3 in amino acids: CASTAVGEYTGELFF. The DNA of the CDR3 is TGTGCCAGCACCGCGGTGGGGGAATACACCGGGGAGCTGTTTTTT.

This sequence joins TRBV18 and TRBJ1-4; D uncertain. This CDR3 region has 14 residues. V was cut by 5 bases and J by 6 bases, with 13 bases left in between. From germline, CDR1 is KGHSH and CDR2 LQKENI. CDR3 nucleotides: TGTGCCAGCTCAGATCAGCTATGGGATGAAAAACTGTTTTTT. Encoded protein: CASSDQLWDEKLFF.

This sequence joins TRBV5-3 and TRBJ1-4, with D unclear. TRBV5-3 is known as an ORF, though its function is uncertain. Trimming took 1 base from V and 8 from J, leaving 15 bases between them. The CDR3 loop spans 15 amino acids. In DNA, the CDR3 is TGTGCCAGAAGCTTGAGATCCCAACCCGAGGAAAAACTGTTTTTT. Translated, it gives CARSLRSQPEEKLFF.

The chain is built from TRBV19 and TRBJ2-7; 8 positions match TRBD1. V trimming: 9 bases; J trimming: 7 bases; junction bases outside the gene matches: 17. Looked up from germline, CDR1 is LNHDA and CDR2 is SQIVND (reference sequence). The CDR3 contains 15 residues. DNA for the CDR3: TGTGCCAGCAGTGTATGGCAGGGGGCCTTGGGGGAGCAGTACTTC. The encoded protein is CASSVWQGALGEQYF.

V and J are TRBV7-9 and TRBJ2-2; 9 bases match TRBD1. The CDR3 sequence is 16 residues long. Germline V CDR1 and CDR2: SEHNR, FQNEAQ (reference sequence). J gave up 4 bases and V 8 bases, and 11 bases lay outside the gene matches. The DNA for the CDR3 is TGTGCCAGCCGGACCTCCGGGACAGGGAGCACCGGGGAGCTGTTTTTT. Amino acids: CASRTSGTGSTGELFF.

The chain links TRBV28 to TRBJ2-7; D unclear. Trimming removed 4 bases from V and 0 bases from J, with 13 bases in between. This CDR3 spans 15 amino acids. Germline lookup yields CDR1 MDHEN and CDR2 SYDVKM. For the CDR3, the DNA is TGTGCCAGCAGTTCTAGGGCAACGAGCTCCTACGAGCAGTACTTC. This sequence encodes CASSSRATSSYEQYF.

The rearrangement joins TRBV7-2 to TRBJ2-2, with unresolved D. Germline CDR1 SGHTA, CDR2 FQGNSA. The CDR3 is 14 amino acids. Trimming removed 5 bases from V and 3 bases from J, with 10 bases in between. The CDR3 DNA is TGTGCCAGCAGCCTGGGCGGATACACCGGGGAGCTGTTTTTT. Its translation: CASSLGGYTGELFF.

J is TRBJ2-7 and V is TRBV2; 8 nucleotides align to TRBD2. Trimming cost V 1 base and J 4 bases; bases outside gene matches: 9. Looked up from germline, CDR1 is SNHLY and CDR2 is FYNNEI. This CDR3 is 16 amino acids long. CDR3 nucleotide sequence: TGTGCCAGCAGTGAAGTCGGGACTAGTGGCACTTACGAGCAGTACTTC. Its protein is CASSEVGTSGTYEQYF.

In regard to this clone: This sample includes further DNA sequences coding for the same CDR3. The chain employs TRBV4-1 and TRBJ2-7; D gene uncertain. V gave up 0 bases and J gave up 3 bases, with 9 bases separating them. The CDR3 sequence is 14 residues long. Germline lookup yields CDR1 MGHRA and CDR2 YSYEKL. CDR3 in DNA: TGCGCCAGCAGCCAAGAAGGGTTAGGCTACGAGCAGTACTTC. This codes for CASSQEGLGYEQYF.

This chain uses TRBV9 with TRBJ2-1, with D perhaps being TRBD1 or TRBD2 (5 bases each). This CDR3 region has 15 residues. Deletions cut 0 bases from V and 7 bases from J, with 14 bases between. Looked up from germline, CDR1 is SGDLS and CDR2 is YYNGEE. CDR3 loop: CASSVVGDLGNEQFF. The CDR3 DNA is TGTGCCAGCAGCGTAGTGGGGGACCTAGGGAATGAGCAGTTCTTC.

Details on this clone: The same CDR3 is also encoded by other DNA sequences in this sample. The chain links TRBV29-1 to TRBJ2-7; D not certain. CDR3 length equals 11 residues. The germline gives CDR1 SQVTM, CDR2 ANQGSEA. Deletions cut 2 bases from V and 3 bases from J, with 5 bases between. The CDR3 nucleotides are TGCAGCGTTGAAAGGGACTACGAGCAGTACTTC. It is translated as CSVERDYEQYF.

J is TRBJ2-7 and V is TRBV10-2; D tentatively fits TRBD1 or TRBD2 (5 bases each). The V end was cut by 6 bases, the J end by 3 bases, with 12 bases between. The CDR3 contains 13 residues. CDR1 is WSHSY and CDR2 is SAAADI in the germline V gene. In nucleotides, the CDR3 is TGCGCCAGCAGGGGGGACGGCCTCTACGAGCAGTACTTC. Translated, it gives CASRGDGLYEQYF.